The 20 T cell receptor beta chains presented below share a single source sample, sequenced in a study of regulatory T cells in long-lasting Graves disease. Time point: newly diagnosed GD, antithyroid drugs for less than 3 months. Following extraction of RNA from PBMCs, that RNA was used to make the TCR library. To make TCR beta libraries, researchers used iRepertoire HTBI primers and Arm-PCR of CDR3 regions. Via MiXCR, TCRdb re-called the multiplex PCR reads, giving one row per CDR3 protein. The sample includes around 450,000 distinct CDR3 sequences, just under 15% of them seen just once. The sample was also linked to a second study, of T cells in Graves' hyperthyroidism and ophthalmopathy.

The source material was peripheral blood mononuclear cells (PBMCs), sampled at new diagnosis, from a patient treated with antithyroid drugs. The receptors were gathered from a woman aged 30 to 39 with Graves disease.

The rearrangement uses TRBV20-1 and TRBJ2-3; D unclear. Per the germline V gene, CDR1 is DFQATT and CDR2 is SNEGSKA (reference sequence). V was trimmed by 3 bases and J by 2 bases, leaving 15 bases between them. The CDR3 loop spans 15 amino acids. CDR3 in DNA: TGCAGTGCTAGCTCTCTAGAATCTTACACAGATACGCAGTATTTT. This gives the protein CSASSLESYTDTQYF.

The table lists this clonotype with many counts. This sequence joins TRBV11-2 and TRBJ2-1; 7 nucleotides line up with TRBD1. This CDR3 is built from 16 residues. Unmatched junction bases numbered 13, after V lost 4 bases and J lost 7 bases. CDR1 is SGHAT, CDR2 FQNNGV, per germline. The CDR3 DNA is TGTGCCAGCAGCTCCAATGGTAAGGGGGCCCAGAATGAGCAGTTCTTC. Protein sequence: CASSSNGKGAQNEQFF.

Of note for this clonotype: Since a much larger clone is just one base distant, this may be a read error. The V call is TRBV7-8, the J call TRBJ2-5, with TRBD1 matching 7 bases. The CDR3 totals 13 residues. Looked up from germline, CDR1 is SGHVS and CDR2 is FQNEAQ. CDR3 residues: CASSLGQSETRYF. The CDR3 coding sequence is TGTGCCAGCAGCCTGGGACAGTCGGAGACCCGGTACTTC.

This clonotype was detected only a few times. V usage is TRBV24-1 and J usage is TRBJ2-1; 7 bases line up with TRBD2. Germline V gives CDR1 KGHDR, CDR2 SFDVKD. V lost 4 bases to trimming and J lost 7 bases; unmatched junction nucleotides: 12. The CDR3 contains 16 residues. CDR3 region: CATSDSTSKFGNEQFF. DNA of the CDR3: TGTGCCACCAGTGACTCGACTAGCAAGTTTGGGAATGAGCAGTTCTTC.

The table lists this clonotype with many counts. V and J are TRBV5-1 and TRBJ2-7, with D maybe TRBD1 (6 bases). The germline V gene encodes CDR1 SGHRS and CDR2 YFSETQ. The CDR3 covers 13 residues. Trimming shortened V by 2 bases and J by 3 bases, and 9 bases separated the two germline ends. CDR3 sequence reads: CASSLTGNYEQYF. The CDR3 DNA sequence: TGCGCCAGCAGCTTAACAGGGAACTACGAGCAGTACTTC.

The CDR3 DNA reads TGTGCCAGCAGCCAAGCCGGCCTTAATGAAAAACTGTTTTTT. It specifies CASSQAGLNEKLFF. This chain links TRBV14 with TRBJ1-4, with D hard to call. The germline V and J ends were trimmed by 1 base and 4 bases, with 7 bases remaining between them. This CDR3 comprises 14 residues. Germline assignment: CDR1 SGHDN and CDR2 FVKESK.

This clonotype was recorded many times. This chain joins TRBV20-1 and TRBJ2-5, with D perhaps being TRBD1 or TRBD2 (5 bases each). Germline CDR1 reads DFQATT; CDR2 reads SNEGSKA (reference sequence). The CDR3 sequence is 15 residues long. Trimming cost V 2 bases and J 5 bases, with 18 bases left between them. In DNA form, the CDR3 reads TGCAGTGCTAGACCGGGGCTAAATGACGTGGAGACCCAGTACTTC. Encoded protein: CSARPGLNDVETQYF.

This clonotype came up a few times. V is TRBV6-1 and J is TRBJ1-1; D unclear. In germline, CDR1 is MNHNS, CDR2 SASEGT. This CDR3 comprises 16 residues. V was clipped by 8 bases and J by 1 base, with 20 bases between them. CDR3 protein: CASLQNLGVGNTEAFF. DNA for the CDR3: TGTGCCAGCCTTCAAAACCTCGGGGTGGGGAACACTGAAGCTTTCTTT.

This clonotype was counted ten times or more. The rearrangement joins TRBV24-1 to TRBJ2-2; D may be TRBD1 (5 bases). V dropped 7 bases and J dropped 4 bases, with 15 bases sitting between them. Per germline, CDR1 KGHDR and CDR2 SFDVKD. The length of the CDR3 is 15 residues. CDR3 in DNA: TGTGCCACCAGCCCAACCCAGCAGGGCACCGGGGAGCTGTTTTTT. This codes for CATSPTQQGTGELFF.

This clonotype was counted between two and nine times. This chain joins TRBV28 and TRBJ2-5; either TRBD1 or TRBD2 may supply D (7 bases each). Trimming removed 7 bases at V and 3 bases at J, with 18 bases between. The CDR3 has 15 residues. CDR1 is MDHEN, CDR2 SYDVKM, per germline. The CDR3 region is CASTAPRGGKETQYF. DNA for the CDR3: TGTGCCAGCACGGCCCCCAGGGGGGGCAAAGAGACCCAGTACTTC.

At least ten counts were recorded for this clonotype. The rearrangement links TRBV11-2 to TRBJ1-6, with a tentative D call TRBD1 (6 bases). The ends were cut back, 1 base at V and 7 bases at J, with 11 bases in the middle. The CDR3 runs 15 residues. Per the germline V gene, CDR1 is SGHAT and CDR2 is FQNNGV. CDR3 coding DNA: TGTGCCAGCAGCTTAGTTGGGGGCCAGAATTCACCCCTCCACTTT. It is translated as CASSLVGGQNSPLHF.

This clonotype was picked up a small number of times. This chain connects TRBV27 to TRBJ1-3, with D possibly matching TRBD1 (6 bases). The germline V gene has CDR1 MNHEY and CDR2 SMNVEV (reference sequence). There are 15 residues in the CDR3. V gave up 6 bases and J gave up 2 bases, with 14 bases separating them. CDR3 nucleotides: TGTGCCAGCAGCCAAGAGGGGGGGCCTGGAAACACCATATATTTT. It encodes CASSQEGGPGNTIYF.

This clonotype has ten or more counts. The gene calls are TRBV20-1 and TRBJ1-4; a weak D match, TRBD1 (6 bases). CDR1 and CDR2 (germline): DFQATT, SNEGSKA (reference sequence). V lost 0 bases, J lost 8 bases, and 16 bases lay in between. The CDR3 spans 15 residues. In nucleotides, the CDR3 is TGCAGTGCTAGAGATCCTGGAACAGGGCCAGAAAAACTGTTTTTT. As protein: CSARDPGTGPEKLFF.

The chain carries TRBV3-1 and TRBJ2-7, with 12 bases matching TRBD2. CDR1 is LGHDT, CDR2 YNNKEL, per germline (reference sequence). Trimming removed 3 bases from V and 0 bases from J; junction bases left unmatched: 6. This CDR3 has 17 amino acids. The CDR3: CASSQRTSGVSSYEQYF. The CDR3, as DNA: TGTGCCAGCAGCCAGAGGACTAGCGGGGTCAGCTCCTACGAGCAGTACTTC.

This clonotype was counted many times. The V gene is TRBV7-8, the J gene TRBJ2-7; D uncertain. This CDR3 comprises 14 residues. Germline lookup yields CDR1 SGHVS and CDR2 FQNEAQ. The V end was cut by 1 base, the J end by 3 bases, with 10 bases between. The CDR3 loop is CASSLEIAGYEQYF. CDR3 coding DNA: TGTGCCAGCAGCTTAGAAATTGCCGGCTACGAGCAGTACTTC.

The J gene is TRBJ1-1, the V gene TRBV12-5; TRBD1 is a possible D gene (5 bases). Deletions cut 10 bases from V and 13 bases from J, with 25 bases between. This CDR3 spans 13 amino acids. Germline CDR1 reads LGHNT; CDR2 reads FRNRAP. The CDR3 nucleotides are TGTGCTACCCAGGAGGTTACCGGGACCCAAATTTTCTTT. It is translated as CATQEVTGTQIFF.

The chain has TRBV6-7 and TRBJ1-4, with D perhaps matching TRBD1 (5 bases). TRBV6-7 is an ORF for which the function is uncertain. This CDR3 spans 13 amino acids. The V and J ends lost 8 bases and 8 bases respectively, with 15 bases between them. The CDR3 sequence is CASQGRGTEKLFF. As DNA, the CDR3 is TGTGCCAGCCAAGGGCGGGGGACGGAAAAACTGTTTTTT.

Within the sample, this clonotype is medium-sized. The chain combines TRBV11-2 with TRBJ2-5; 7 bases are a match to TRBD1. This CDR3 comprises 16 residues. Germline V CDR1 and CDR2: SGHAT, FQNNGV. Trimming removed 5 bases from V and 2 bases from J; junction bases left unmatched: 11. As DNA, the CDR3 is TGTGCCAGCAGCCGATTGACCGGGACAGCTCAAGAGACCCAGTACTTC. Its translation: CASSRLTGTAQETQYF. The entire variable domain, with the rest obtained from reference TRBV11-2 and TRBJ2-5, is as follows: EAGVAQSPRYKIIEKRQSVAFWCNPISGHATLYWYQQILGQGPKLLIQFQNNGVVDDSQLPKDRFSAERLKGVDSTLKIQPAKLEDSAVYLCASSRLTGTAQETQYFGPGTRLLVL.

Ten or more counts support this clonotype. The rearrangement joins TRBV10-3 to TRBJ2-2; D could derive from TRBD1 or TRBD2 (6 bases each). The CDR3 has 15 amino acids. CDR1 is ENHRY, CDR2 SYGVKD, per germline. Deletions cut 6 bases from V and 4 bases from J, with 15 bases between. The CDR3 DNA follows: TGTGCCATCAGGGAGAGGGGGGCCAGCACCGGGGAGCTGTTTTTT. Translation: CAIRERGASTGELFF.

As regards this clonotype: Given a much more abundant clone one base away, this may be a read error. J is TRBJ2-4 and V is TRBV28, with D possibly matching TRBD1 (6 bases). Germline V CDR1 and CDR2: MDHEN, SYDVKM. V dropped 11 bases and J dropped 8 bases, with 31 bases sitting between them. This CDR3 region has 17 residues. CDR3 sequence: CAARNVLRGKGIDIQYF. CDR3 bases: TGTGCCGCCAGGAATGTTCTCAGGGGAAAGGGAATTGACATTCAGTACTTC.